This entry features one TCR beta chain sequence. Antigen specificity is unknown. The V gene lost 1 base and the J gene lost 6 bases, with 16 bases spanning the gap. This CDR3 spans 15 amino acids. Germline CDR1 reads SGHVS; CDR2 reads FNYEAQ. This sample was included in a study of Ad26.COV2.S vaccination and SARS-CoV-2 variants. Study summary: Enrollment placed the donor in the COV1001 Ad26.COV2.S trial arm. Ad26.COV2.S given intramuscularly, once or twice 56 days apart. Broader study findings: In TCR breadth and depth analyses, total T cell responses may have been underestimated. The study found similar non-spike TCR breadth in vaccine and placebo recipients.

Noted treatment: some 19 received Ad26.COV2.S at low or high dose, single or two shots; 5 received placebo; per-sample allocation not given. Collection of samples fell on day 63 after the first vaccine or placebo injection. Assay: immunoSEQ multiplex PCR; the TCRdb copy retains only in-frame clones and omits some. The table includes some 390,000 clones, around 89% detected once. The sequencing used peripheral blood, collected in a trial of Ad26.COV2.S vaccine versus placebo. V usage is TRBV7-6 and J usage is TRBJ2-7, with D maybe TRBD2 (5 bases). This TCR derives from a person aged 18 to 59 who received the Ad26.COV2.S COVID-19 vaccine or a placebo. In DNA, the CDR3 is TGTGCCAGCAGCTTAGAGGCTAGCCAGGCCCGCGAGCAGTACTTC. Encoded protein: CASSLEASQAREQYF.